Each of the 17 T cell receptor beta chains below was sequenced from the same sample in a study of STAT5B mutations in CD4+ large granular lymphocyte leukemia (dated by TCRdb to the early 2020s). The library came from the immunoSEQ multiplex PCR assay. TCRdb took over this immuneACCESS table, retaining in-frame rearrangements with V and J assigned. Such tables are incomplete; in checked studies, under half of the missing clones stem from an unresolved V gene, and the remainder is unexplained. For this sample the table gives 30,000 to 40,000 clones, of which 85% were detected only once. The top ten constitute 1% to 1.5% of the sample. Material for sequencing was CD4+ T cells from blood buffy coats. Receptors originate from a human donor in good health.

J is TRBJ2-3 and V is TRBV6-6, with D unresolved. V lost 0 bases, J lost 1 base, and 5 bases lay in between. There are 14 residues in the CDR3. In germline, CDR1 is MNHNY, CDR2 SVGAGI (reference sequence). In DNA form, the CDR3 reads TGTGCCAGCAGTTACTCGACTGGCACAGATACGCAGTATTTT. Translating it yields CASSYSTGTDTQYF.

This chain connects TRBV10-1 to TRBJ2-1; tentatively, D is TRBD1 (6 bases). V was trimmed by 3 bases and J by 4 bases, leaving 13 bases between them. The germline V gene encodes CDR1 WNHNN and CDR2 SYGVQD (reference sequence). The CDR3 contains 15 residues. Here the CDR3 DNA reads TGCGCCAGCAGTGAAGGGGGTCCATTTTACAATGAGCAGTTCTTC. It encodes CASSEGGPFYNEQFF.

V and J are TRBV2 and TRBJ1-2, with D tentatively TRBD1 (5 bases). Germline CDR1 is SNHLY and CDR2 is FYNNEI. V gave up 5 bases and J gave up 8 bases, with 15 bases separating them. The CDR3 extends over 13 amino acids. In DNA, the CDR3 is TGTGCCAGCAGTAGGGACTCTTACGACGGCTACACCTTC. It codes for CASSRDSYDGYTF.

On this clone itself: Germline is not matched at one junction end, which may reflect a read error. The chain carries TRBV7-7 and TRBJ2-6, with a weak D call TRBD2 (5 bases). The CDR3 consists of 16 residues. The V gene's germline CDR1 is SSHAT and CDR2 FNYEAQ (reference sequence). CDR3 DNA sequence: TGTGCTAGCAGCCGCGAGCGGAACTCTGGGGCCAACGTCCTGACTTTC. It translates to CASSRERNSGANVLTF.

V is TRBV7-9 and J is TRBJ2-5; D call uncertain. Germline CDR1 reads SEHNR; CDR2 reads FQNEAQ (reference sequence). The CDR3 runs to 18 residues. Trimming took 5 bases from V and 1 from J, leaving 23 bases between them. This CDR3 reads CASSQDPPGPLIQETQYF. CDR3 DNA: TGTGCCAGCAGCCAGGACCCCCCCGGGCCCTTGATCCAAGAGACCCAGTACTTC.

The chain recombines TRBV5-1 with TRBJ2-2; a weak D match, TRBD1 (6 bases). The length of the CDR3 is 15 residues. The ends were cut back, 3 bases at V and 4 bases at J, with 13 bases in the middle. CDR1 is SGHRS, CDR2 YFSETQ, per germline. CDR3: CASSSLQGGTGELFF. The DNA for the CDR3 is TGCGCCAGCAGCTCCTTACAGGGCGGCACCGGGGAGCTGTTTTTT.

This clone has just a few counts. This chain uses TRBV4-2 with TRBJ1-1; tentatively, D is TRBD1 (5 bases). There are 16 residues in the CDR3. Germline CDR1 is LGHNA and CDR2 is YNFKEQ. V lost 4 bases to trimming and J lost 1 base, with 16 bases between them. The DNA of the CDR3 is TGTGCCAGCAGCCGCGGGACGTTGACCCAGAACACTGAAGCTTTCTTT. Amino acids: CASSRGTLTQNTEAFF.

The rearrangement links TRBV9 to TRBJ2-2; D is undetermined. Trimming cost V 0 bases and J 4 bases, with 13 bases left between them. The CDR3 runs 16 residues. Per the germline V gene, CDR1 is SGDLS and CDR2 is YYNGEE. The CDR3 DNA follows: TGTGCCAGCAGCGTAGTCCCAGAGACGAGCACCGGGGAGCTGTTTTTT. Translated: CASSVVPETSTGELFF.

The J gene is TRBJ2-1, the V gene TRBV18; no clear D. Germline CDR1 reads KGHSH; CDR2 reads LQKENI. Deletions cut 5 bases from V and 0 bases from J, with 11 bases between. The CDR3 runs 15 residues. CDR3 in amino acids: CASSAQLDSYNEQFF. The CDR3 nucleotides are TGTGCCAGCTCAGCCCAACTCGACTCCTACAATGAGCAGTTCTTC.

This rearrangement joins TRBV27 to TRBJ1-5; D might be TRBD1 (5 bases). Germline CDR1 is MNHEY and CDR2 is SMNVEV (reference sequence). The V end lost 6 bases, the J end lost 2 bases, and 20 bases lay between the germline ends. The CDR3 has 17 residues. The CDR3 nucleotides are TGTGCCAGCAGCCCCTTTCCCGGGGCGGGAGGCAATCAGCCCCAGCATTTT. Encoded protein: CASSPFPGAGGNQPQHF.

The V gene is TRBV11-2, the J gene TRBJ2-3, with D tentatively TRBD1 or TRBD2 (5 bases each). V was trimmed by 2 bases and J by 5 bases, leaving 11 bases between them. CDR1 SGHAT and CDR2 FQNNGV come from the germline V gene. CDR3 length: 14 residues. CDR3 coding DNA: TGTGCCAGCAGCTTATCGGGGCTTGGAGATACGCAGTATTTT. Protein: CASSLSGLGDTQYF.

This clone was detected a few times. The V call is TRBV30, the J call TRBJ1-1; the match to TRBD1 covers 7 bases. Germline CDR1 GTSNPN, CDR2 SVGIG (reference sequence). The CDR3 is 13 amino acids. V trimming: 3 bases; J trimming: 3 bases; junction bases outside the gene matches: 4. The CDR3 spells CAWSVTGDTEAFF. The CDR3 coding sequence is TGTGCCTGGAGCGTTACAGGGGACACTGAAGCTTTCTTT.

The chain couples TRBV6-5 to TRBJ2-3; TRBD1 is a possible D gene (6 bases). The V gene's germline CDR1 is MNHEY and CDR2 SVGAGI. The length of the CDR3 is 13 residues. The germline V and J ends were trimmed by 7 bases and 1 base, with 9 bases remaining between them. The CDR3 reads CASMAGGTDTQYF. DNA of the CDR3: TGTGCCAGCATGGCAGGGGGCACAGATACGCAGTATTTT.

The chain carries TRBV7-3 and TRBJ2-2, with D perhaps matching TRBD2 (6 bases). V lost 6 bases to trimming and J lost 2 bases, with 13 bases between them. The CDR3 contains 15 residues. CDR1 is SGHTA and CDR2 is FQGTGA in the germline V gene. The CDR3: CASSPWGDNTGELFF. The CDR3 nucleotides read TGTGCCAGCAGTCCCTGGGGGGATAACACCGGGGAGCTGTTTTTT.

This clone was counted once. The chain couples TRBV18 to TRBJ1-4; D gene ambiguous. The CDR3 covers 15 residues. CDR1 is KGHSH and CDR2 is LQKENI in the germline V gene. Trimming shortened V by 0 bases and J by 6 bases, and 11 bases separated the two germline ends. DNA of the CDR3: TGTGCCAGCTCACCACCAAACGCTGTGGATGAAAAACTGTTTTTT. Its protein is CASSPPNAVDEKLFF.

The rearrangement joins TRBV10-3 to TRBJ2-5; TRBD2 matches 11 bases. Germline V gives CDR1 ENHRY, CDR2 SYGVKD. This CDR3 has 15 amino acids. The trim removed 6 bases at V and 2 bases at J, leaving 5 bases unmatched. The CDR3: CAIRTGTSGQETQYF. The CDR3 DNA reads as TGTGCCATCAGGACCGGGACTAGCGGACAAGAGACCCAGTACTTC.

CDR3 sequence: CASSPDNYGYTF. Here the CDR3 DNA reads TGTGCCAGCAGCCCGGACAACTATGGCTACACCTTC. The rearrangement uses TRBV9 and TRBJ1-2; no firm D call. Trimming removed 4 bases from V and 2 bases from J, with 6 bases in between. This CDR3 has 12 residues. Germline V gene sequence: CDR1 SGDLS, CDR2 YYNGEE.